This TCR beta chain was retrieved from a study of T cell responses to AZD1222 COVID-19 vaccine. General observations from the study: Baseline seropositivity occurred in only a handful of AZD1222 recipients.

The table came from immunoSEQ multiplex PCR; TCRdb's copy has only in-frame clones and leaves some out. The table records about 85,000 clones, about 85% of them present only once. Both about-4-week and about-12-week second-dose recipients were combined. Of note for this clone: Its antigen is undetermined.

The CDR3 has 14 residues. J was trimmed by 2 bases and V by 6 bases; bases with no gene match: 6. Germline loops: CDR1 MNHNY, CDR2 SVGAGI (reference sequence). The source was peripheral blood, collected 28 days after the second AZD1222 dose. This rearrangement joins TRBV6-6 to TRBJ2-7, with 8 bases aligning to TRBD2. The receptor comes from an adult who received the AZD1222 COVID-19 vaccine. In DNA, the CDR3 is TGTGCCAGCAGACCCAGCGGGGGTACCTACGAGCAGTACTTC. It encodes CASRPSGGTYEQYF.